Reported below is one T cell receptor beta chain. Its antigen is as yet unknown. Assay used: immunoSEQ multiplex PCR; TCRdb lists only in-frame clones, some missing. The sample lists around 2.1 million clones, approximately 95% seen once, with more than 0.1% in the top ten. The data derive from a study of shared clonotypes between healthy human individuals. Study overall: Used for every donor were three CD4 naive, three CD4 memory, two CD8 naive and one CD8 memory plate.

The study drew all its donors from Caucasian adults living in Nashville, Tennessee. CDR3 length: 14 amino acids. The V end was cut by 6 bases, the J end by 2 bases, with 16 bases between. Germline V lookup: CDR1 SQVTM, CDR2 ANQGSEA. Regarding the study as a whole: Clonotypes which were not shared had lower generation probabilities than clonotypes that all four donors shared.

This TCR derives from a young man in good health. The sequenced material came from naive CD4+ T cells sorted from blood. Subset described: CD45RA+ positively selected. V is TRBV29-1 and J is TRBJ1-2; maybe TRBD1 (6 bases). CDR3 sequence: CSVPKGGVNYGYTF. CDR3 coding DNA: TGCAGCGTGCCCAAGGGGGGAGTGAACTATGGCTACACCTTC.